These 5 T cell receptor beta chains came from one sample sequenced in a study of vaccination and CD4 T cells after COVID-19 (dated by TCRdb to between 2020 and 2023). In the paper's terms, the treatment or condition label means: roughly ten-day PBMC culture with coronavirus spike peptide pools or control peptides (ViraFEST assay). These TCRs are of unknown antigen specificity. The library was generated by PCR. Sequencing relied on an Illumina iSeq 100. DNA from cultured CD4+ T cells was subjected to TCR sequencing with the Oncomine TCR Beta short-read assay at the Johns Hopkins FTIC core. Clones were called with MiXCR by TCRdb after fastp trimmed the public reads at Q25, and only in-frame beta chains were retained. Each entry merges the rows of one CDR3 protein and shows their most common DNA and genes. This sample holds 9,500 to 15,000 distinct CDR3 sequences; 40% to 60% were observed only once. The leading ten clones occupy 25% to 40% of the sample.

Sequencing was carried out using CD4+ T cells from blood, cultured in vitro. These TCRs come from a human donor who had recovered from COVID-19.

J is TRBJ1-5 and V is TRBV2; D might be TRBD1 (5 bases). Germline loops: CDR1 SNHLY, CDR2 FYNNEI. The CDR3 contains 14 residues. The V end lost 6 bases, the J end lost 4 bases, and 13 bases lay between the germline ends. The CDR3 is CASRDRTPNQPQHF. DNA for the CDR3: TGTGCCAGCAGGGACCGGACACCTAATCAGCCCCAGCATTTT.

In this sample, this clonotype turned up a few times. The chain is built from TRBV20-1 and TRBJ2-7, with 7 positions matching TRBD2. Germline V gives CDR1 DFQATT, CDR2 SNEGSKA (reference sequence). CDR3 length: 16 amino acids. J lost 6 bases, V lost 0 bases, and 14 bases had no gene match. For the CDR3, the DNA is TGCAGTGCTAGAGACTCTAGCGGCCTAGCCTTAGGCGAGCAGTACTTC. Its translation is CSARDSSGLALGEQYF.

The chain employs TRBV19 and TRBJ2-3; 11 bases fit TRBD2. Germline V lookup: CDR1 LNHDA, CDR2 SQIVND (reference sequence). The CDR3 runs 15 residues. V was pared by 5 bases and J by 5 bases, with 6 bases of the junction left unmatched. The CDR3 DNA sequence: TGTGCCAGTAGTTTAGCGGGGGGGAAGGGAGATACGCAGTATTTT. Amino acids: CASSLAGGKGDTQYF. Combining the CDR3 with reference TRBV19 and TRBJ2-3 gives the whole variable domain DGGITQSPKYLFRKEGQNVTLSCEQNLNHDAMYWYRQDPGQGLRLIYYSQIVNDFQKGDIAEGYSVSREKKESFPLTVTSAQKNPTAFYLCASSLAGGKGDTQYFGPGTRLTVL.

This clonotype has only a few counts. The chain joins TRBV7-2 to TRBJ1-2; D might be TRBD1 (5 bases). The germline gives CDR1 SGHTA, CDR2 FQGNSA. This CDR3 region has 13 residues. Trimming took 5 bases from V and 4 from J, leaving 11 bases between them. As DNA, the CDR3 is TGTGCCAGCAGCCCCGGGGGGGTCTATGGCTACACCTTC. It translates to CASSPGGVYGYTF.

This clonotype was seen only a few times. The gene calls are TRBV7-9 and TRBJ1-1, with D uncertain. CDR1 SEHNR and CDR2 FQNEAQ come from the germline V gene (reference sequence). Trimming took off 7 bases at V and 7 bases at J, with 19 bases between the two ends. The CDR3 spans 14 residues. The CDR3 region has the DNA TGTGCCAGCATCGACCGAGGAACCCCTCTTGAAGCTTTCTTT. Encoded protein: CASIDRGTPLEAFF. Complete variable domain (other parts from reference TRBV7-9 and TRBJ1-1): DTGVSQNPRHKITKRGQNVTFRCDPISEHNRLYWYRQTLGQGPEFLTYFQNEAQLEKSRLLSDRFSAERPKGSFSTLEIQRTEQGDSAMYLCASIDRGTPLEAFFGQGTRLTVV.